This T cell receptor (beta chain) was captured in a study of blood T cell repertoires in COVID-19. Overall study: Spain, Italy and the United States supplied samples that represented acute and convalescent COVID-19. In each case, the material was cDNA or gDNA derived from T cells, B-cell-depleted T cells, or PBMCs.

Per the study methods: Amplification of reference gene primers provided the estimated nucleated cell counts. TCRdb's copy holds only in-frame clones and misses some; the assay was immunoSEQ multiplex PCR. V, J and clone size are taken as reported in that table, and D and trimming were inferred from the DNA itself. The sample yields 120,000 or so clones, about nine tenths seen once. V was shortened by 4 bases and J by 0 bases, with 6 bases between the two germline ends. The CDR3 runs to 13 residues. Germline values: CDR1 LNHDA, CDR2 SQIVND (reference sequence). Sequencing was done on a sample of peripheral blood. This receptor was taken from a man between 35 and 55 years old with acute or convalescent COVID-19. The chain is built from TRBV19 and TRBJ1-2; D remains unclear. CDR3 DNA: TGTGCCAGTAGTAGAGGAACTAACTATGGCTACACCTTC. Translation gives CASSRGTNYGYTF.